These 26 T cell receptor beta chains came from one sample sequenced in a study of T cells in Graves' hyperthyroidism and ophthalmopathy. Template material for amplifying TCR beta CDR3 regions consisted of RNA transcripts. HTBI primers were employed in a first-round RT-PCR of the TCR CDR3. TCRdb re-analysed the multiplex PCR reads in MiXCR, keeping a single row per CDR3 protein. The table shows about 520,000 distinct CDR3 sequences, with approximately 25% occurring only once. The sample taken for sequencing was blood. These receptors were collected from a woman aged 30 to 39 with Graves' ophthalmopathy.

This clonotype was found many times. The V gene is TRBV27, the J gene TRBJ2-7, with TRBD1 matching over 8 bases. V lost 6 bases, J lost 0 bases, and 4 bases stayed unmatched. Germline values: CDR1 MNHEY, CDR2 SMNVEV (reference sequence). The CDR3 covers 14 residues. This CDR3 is CASRKDRASYEQYF. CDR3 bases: TGTGCCAGCAGGAAGGACAGGGCCTCCTACGAGCAGTACTTC.

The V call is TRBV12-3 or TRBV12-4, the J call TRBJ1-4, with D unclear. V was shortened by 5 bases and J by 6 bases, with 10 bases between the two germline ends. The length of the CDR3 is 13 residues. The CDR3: CASSTWGDEKLFF. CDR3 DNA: TGTGCCAGCAGTACCTGGGGTGATGAAAAACTGTTTTTT.

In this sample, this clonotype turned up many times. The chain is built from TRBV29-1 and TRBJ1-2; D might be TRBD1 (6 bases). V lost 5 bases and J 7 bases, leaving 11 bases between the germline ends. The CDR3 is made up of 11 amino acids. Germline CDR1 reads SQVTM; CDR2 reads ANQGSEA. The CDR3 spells CSVTGSRGYTF. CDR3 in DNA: TGCAGCGTTACAGGGTCGCGTGGCTACACCTTC.

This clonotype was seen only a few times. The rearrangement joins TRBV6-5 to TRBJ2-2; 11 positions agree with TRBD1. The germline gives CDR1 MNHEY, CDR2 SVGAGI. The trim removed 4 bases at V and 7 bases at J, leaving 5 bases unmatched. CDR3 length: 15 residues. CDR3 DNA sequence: TGTGCCAGCAGTTGGGACAGGGGGGACGGCGGGGAGCTGTTTTTT. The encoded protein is CASSWDRGDGGELFF.

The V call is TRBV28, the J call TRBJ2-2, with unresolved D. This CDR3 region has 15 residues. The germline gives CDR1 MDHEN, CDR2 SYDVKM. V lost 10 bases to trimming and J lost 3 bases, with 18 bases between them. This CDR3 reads CAIKDFDVDTGELFF. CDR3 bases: TGTGCCATCAAGGATTTTGATGTAGACACCGGGGAGCTGTTTTTT.

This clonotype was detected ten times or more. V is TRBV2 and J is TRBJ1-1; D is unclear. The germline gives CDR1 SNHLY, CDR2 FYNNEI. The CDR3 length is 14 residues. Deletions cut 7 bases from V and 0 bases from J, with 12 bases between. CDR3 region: CASTGLQMNTEAFF. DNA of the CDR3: TGTGCCAGCACCGGGCTTCAGATGAACACTGAAGCTTTCTTT. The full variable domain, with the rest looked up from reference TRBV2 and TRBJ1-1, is EPEVTQTPSHQVTQMGQEVILRCVPISNHLYFYWYRQILGQKVEFLVSFYNNEISEKSEIFDDQFSVERPDGSNFTLKIRSTKLEDSAMYFCASTGLQMNTEAFFGQGTRLTVV.

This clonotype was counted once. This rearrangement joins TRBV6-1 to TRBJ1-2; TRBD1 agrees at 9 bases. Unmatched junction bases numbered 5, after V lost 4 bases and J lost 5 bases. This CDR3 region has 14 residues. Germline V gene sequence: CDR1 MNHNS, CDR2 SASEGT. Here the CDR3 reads CASSGRQGVYGYTF. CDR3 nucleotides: TGTGCCAGCAGTGGCCGACAGGGGGTTTATGGCTACACCTTC.

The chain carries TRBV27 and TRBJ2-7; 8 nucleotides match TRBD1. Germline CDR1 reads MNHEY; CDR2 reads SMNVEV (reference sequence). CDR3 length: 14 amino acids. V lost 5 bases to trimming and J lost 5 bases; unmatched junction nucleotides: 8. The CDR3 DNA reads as TGTGCCAGCAGTCAAGGGGACAGGTCCCACGAGCAGTACTTC. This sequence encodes CASSQGDRSHEQYF.

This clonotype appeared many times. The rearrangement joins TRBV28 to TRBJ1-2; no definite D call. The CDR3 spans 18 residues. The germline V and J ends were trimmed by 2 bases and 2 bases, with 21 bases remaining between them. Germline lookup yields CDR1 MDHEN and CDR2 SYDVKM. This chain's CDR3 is CASSLGFPRSTLNYGYTF. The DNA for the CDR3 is TGTGCCAGCAGTTTAGGATTCCCCCGATCCACACTAAACTATGGCTACACCTTC.

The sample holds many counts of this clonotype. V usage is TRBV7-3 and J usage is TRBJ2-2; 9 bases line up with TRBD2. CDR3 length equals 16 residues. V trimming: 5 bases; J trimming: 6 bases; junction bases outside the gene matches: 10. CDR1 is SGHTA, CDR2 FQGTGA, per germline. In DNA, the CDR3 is TGTGCCAGCAGCGTAGAACCGGGACTAGCTCCCGGGGAGCTGTTTTTT. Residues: CASSVEPGLAPGELFF.

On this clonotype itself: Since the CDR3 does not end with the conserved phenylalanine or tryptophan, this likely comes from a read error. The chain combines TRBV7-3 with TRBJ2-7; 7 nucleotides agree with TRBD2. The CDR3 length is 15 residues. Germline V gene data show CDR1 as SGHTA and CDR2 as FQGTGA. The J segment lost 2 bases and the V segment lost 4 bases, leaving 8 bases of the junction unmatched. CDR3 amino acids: CASSSQGGEAYEQYS. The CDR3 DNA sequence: TGTGCCAGCAGCTCGCAGGGAGGGGAGGCCTACGAGCAGTACTCC.

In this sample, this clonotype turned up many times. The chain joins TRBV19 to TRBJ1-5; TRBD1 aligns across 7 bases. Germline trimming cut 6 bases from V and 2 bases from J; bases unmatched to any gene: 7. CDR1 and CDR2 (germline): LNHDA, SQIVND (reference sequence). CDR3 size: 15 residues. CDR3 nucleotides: TGTGCCAGTAGCAGGGGGTATATTGGCAATCAGCCCCAGCATTTT. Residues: CASSRGYIGNQPQHF.

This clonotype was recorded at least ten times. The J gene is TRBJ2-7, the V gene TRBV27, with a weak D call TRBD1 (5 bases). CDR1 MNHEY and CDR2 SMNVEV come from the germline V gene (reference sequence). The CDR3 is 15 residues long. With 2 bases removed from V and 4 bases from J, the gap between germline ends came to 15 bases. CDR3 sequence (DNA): TGTGCCAGCAGTTTAGCCGGTCAGGGCGAGTACGAGCAGTACTTC. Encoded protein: CASSLAGQGEYEQYF.

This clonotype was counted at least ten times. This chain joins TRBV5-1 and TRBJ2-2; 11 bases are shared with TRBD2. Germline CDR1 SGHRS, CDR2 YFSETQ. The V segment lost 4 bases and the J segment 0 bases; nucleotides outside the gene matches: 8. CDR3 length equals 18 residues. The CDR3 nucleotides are TGCGCCAGCAGCGCCCGACTAGCGGGGCTTACGAACACCGGGGAGCTGTTTTTT. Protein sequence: CASSARLAGLTNTGELFF. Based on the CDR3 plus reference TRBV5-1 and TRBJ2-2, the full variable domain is KAGVTQTPRYLIKTRGQQVTLSCSPISGHRSVSWYQQTPGQGLQFLFEYFSETQRNKGNFPGRFSGRQFSNSRSEMNVSTLELGDSALYLCASSARLAGLTNTGELFFGEGSRLTVL.

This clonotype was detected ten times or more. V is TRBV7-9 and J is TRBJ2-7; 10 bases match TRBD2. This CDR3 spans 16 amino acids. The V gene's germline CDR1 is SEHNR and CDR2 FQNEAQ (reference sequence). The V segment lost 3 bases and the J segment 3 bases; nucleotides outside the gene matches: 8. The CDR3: CASSFRLAGDLYEQYF. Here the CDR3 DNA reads TGTGCCAGCAGCTTCAGGCTAGCGGGGGACCTCTACGAGCAGTACTTC.

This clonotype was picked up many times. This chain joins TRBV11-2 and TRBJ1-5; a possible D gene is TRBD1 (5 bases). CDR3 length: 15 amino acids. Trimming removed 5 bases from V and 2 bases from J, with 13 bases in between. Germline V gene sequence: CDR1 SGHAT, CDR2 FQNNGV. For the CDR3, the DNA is TGTGCCAGCAGCGCGAGAGGGGCGGGCAATCAGCCCCAGCATTTT. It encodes CASSARGAGNQPQHF.

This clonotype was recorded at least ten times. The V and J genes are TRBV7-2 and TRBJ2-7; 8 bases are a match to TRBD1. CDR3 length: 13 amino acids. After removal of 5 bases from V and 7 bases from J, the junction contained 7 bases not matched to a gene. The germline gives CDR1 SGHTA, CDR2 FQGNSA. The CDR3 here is CASSTDRGTEQYF. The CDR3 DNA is TGTGCCAGCAGCACCGACAGGGGTACAGAGCAGTACTTC.

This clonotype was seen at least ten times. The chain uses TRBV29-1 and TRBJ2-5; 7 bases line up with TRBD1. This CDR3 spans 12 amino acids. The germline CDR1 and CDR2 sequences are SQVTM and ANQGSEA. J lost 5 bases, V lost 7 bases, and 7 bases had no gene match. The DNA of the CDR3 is TGCAGCGGCGCGACAGGGAGCGAGACCCAGTACTTC. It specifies CSGATGSETQYF. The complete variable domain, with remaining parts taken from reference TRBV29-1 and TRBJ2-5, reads SAVISQKPSRDICQRGTSLTIQCQVDSQVTMMFWYRQQPGQSLTLIATANQGSEATYESGFVIDKFPISRPNLTFSTLTVSNMSPEDSSIYLCSGATGSETQYFGPGTRLLVL.

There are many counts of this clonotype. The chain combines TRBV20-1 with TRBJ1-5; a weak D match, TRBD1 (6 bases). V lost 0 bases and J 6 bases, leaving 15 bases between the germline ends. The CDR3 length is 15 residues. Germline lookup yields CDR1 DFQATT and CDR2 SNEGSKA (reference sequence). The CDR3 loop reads CSARDQQGGTQPQHF. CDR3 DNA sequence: TGCAGTGCTAGAGATCAACAGGGTGGAACTCAGCCCCAGCATTTT.

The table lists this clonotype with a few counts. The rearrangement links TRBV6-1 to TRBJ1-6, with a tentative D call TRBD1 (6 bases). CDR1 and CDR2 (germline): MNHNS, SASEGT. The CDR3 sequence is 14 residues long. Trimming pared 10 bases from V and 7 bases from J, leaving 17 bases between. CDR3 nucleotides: TGTGCCACGAGAAGACAGGCCAACAATTCACCCCTCCACTTT. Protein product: CATRRQANNSPLHF.

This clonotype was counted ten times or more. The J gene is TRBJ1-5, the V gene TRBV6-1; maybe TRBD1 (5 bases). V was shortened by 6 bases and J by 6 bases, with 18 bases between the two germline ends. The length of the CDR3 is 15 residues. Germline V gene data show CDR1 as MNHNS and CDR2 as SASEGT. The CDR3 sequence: CASSPGLGKGQPQHF. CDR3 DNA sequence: TGTGCCAGCAGCCCAGGGCTGGGAAAAGGTCAGCCCCAGCATTTT.

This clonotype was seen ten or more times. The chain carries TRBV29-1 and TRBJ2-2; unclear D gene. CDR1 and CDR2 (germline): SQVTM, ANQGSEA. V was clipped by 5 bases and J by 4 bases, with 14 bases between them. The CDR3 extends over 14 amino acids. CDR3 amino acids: CSVTDPSGTGELFF. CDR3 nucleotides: TGCAGCGTTACTGATCCCTCGGGCACCGGGGAGCTGTTTTTT.

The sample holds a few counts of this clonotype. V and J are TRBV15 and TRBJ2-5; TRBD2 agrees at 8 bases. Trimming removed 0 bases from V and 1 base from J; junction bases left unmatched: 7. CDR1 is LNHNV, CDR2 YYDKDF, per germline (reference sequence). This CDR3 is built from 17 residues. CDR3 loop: CATSRDPSTSGQETQYF. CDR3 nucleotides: TGTGCCACCAGCAGAGACCCCAGTACTAGCGGCCAAGAGACCCAGTACTTC.

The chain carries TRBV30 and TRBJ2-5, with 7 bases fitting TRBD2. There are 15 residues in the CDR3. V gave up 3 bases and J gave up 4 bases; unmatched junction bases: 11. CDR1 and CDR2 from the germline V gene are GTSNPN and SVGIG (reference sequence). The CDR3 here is CAWSPLGREGETQYF. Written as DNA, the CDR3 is TGTGCCTGGAGCCCGCTGGGAAGGGAGGGAGAGACCCAGTACTTC.

CDR3 amino acids: CSVEESESGETQYF. The CDR3 DNA reads TGCAGCGTTGAAGAGTCTGAGTCCGGAGAGACCCAGTACTTC. This chain joins TRBV29-1 and TRBJ2-5; D unclear. Between the trimmed V and J ends, which lost 0 bases and 4 bases, there was a span of 12 bases. There are 14 residues in the CDR3. Germline V gene data show CDR1 as SQVTM and CDR2 as ANQGSEA.

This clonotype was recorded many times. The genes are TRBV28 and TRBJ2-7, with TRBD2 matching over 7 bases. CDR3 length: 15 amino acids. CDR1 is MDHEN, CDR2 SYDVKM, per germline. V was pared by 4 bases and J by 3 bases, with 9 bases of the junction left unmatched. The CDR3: CASSSLAGGVYEQYF. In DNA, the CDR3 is TGTGCCAGCAGTTCCTTAGCGGGCGGGGTCTACGAGCAGTACTTC.